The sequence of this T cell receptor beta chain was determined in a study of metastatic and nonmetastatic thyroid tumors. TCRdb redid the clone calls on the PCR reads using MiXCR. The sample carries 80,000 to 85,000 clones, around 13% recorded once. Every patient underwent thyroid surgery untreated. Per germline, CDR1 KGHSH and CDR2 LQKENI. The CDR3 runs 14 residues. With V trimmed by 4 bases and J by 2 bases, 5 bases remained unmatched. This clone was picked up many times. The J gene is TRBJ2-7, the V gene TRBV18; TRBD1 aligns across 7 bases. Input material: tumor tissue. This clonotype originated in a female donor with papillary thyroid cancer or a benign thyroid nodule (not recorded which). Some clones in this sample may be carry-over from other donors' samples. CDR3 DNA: TGTGCCAGCTCACTGGGACAGAAAACCTACGAGCAGTACTTC. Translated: CASSLGQKTYEQYF.